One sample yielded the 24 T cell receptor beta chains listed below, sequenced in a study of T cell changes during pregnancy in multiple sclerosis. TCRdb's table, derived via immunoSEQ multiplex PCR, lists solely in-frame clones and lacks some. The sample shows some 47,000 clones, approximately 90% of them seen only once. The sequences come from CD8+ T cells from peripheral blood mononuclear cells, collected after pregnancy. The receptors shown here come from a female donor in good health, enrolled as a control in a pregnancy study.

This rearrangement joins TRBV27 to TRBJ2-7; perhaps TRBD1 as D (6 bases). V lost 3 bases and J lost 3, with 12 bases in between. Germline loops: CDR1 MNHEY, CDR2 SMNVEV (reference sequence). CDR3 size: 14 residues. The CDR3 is CASSFRGRFYEQYF. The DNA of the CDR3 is TGTGCCAGCAGTTTCAGGGGTCGATTCTACGAGCAGTACTTC.

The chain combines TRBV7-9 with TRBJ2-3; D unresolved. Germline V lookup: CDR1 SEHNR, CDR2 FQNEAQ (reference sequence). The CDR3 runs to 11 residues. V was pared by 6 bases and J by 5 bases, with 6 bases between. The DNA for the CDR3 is TGTGCCAGCAGAGCGCAAGATACGCAGTATTTT. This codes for CASRAQDTQYF.

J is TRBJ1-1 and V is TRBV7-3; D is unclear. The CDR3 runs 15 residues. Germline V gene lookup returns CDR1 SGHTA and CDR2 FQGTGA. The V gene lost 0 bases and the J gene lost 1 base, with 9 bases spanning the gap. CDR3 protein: CASSLTSEPNTEAFF. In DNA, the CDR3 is TGTGCCAGCAGCTTAACGTCAGAACCGAACACTGAAGCTTTCTTT.

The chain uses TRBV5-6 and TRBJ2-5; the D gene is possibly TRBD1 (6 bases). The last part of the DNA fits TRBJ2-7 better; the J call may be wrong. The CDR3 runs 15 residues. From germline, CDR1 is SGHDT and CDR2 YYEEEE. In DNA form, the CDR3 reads TGTGCCAGCAGCTCATCAGGGGCTGGGGTCTACGAGCAGTACTTC. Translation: CASSSSGAGVYEQYF.

CDR3 sequence: CASSQGQDLNYGYTF. CDR3 in DNA: TGTGCCAGCAGCCAAGGACAGGATCTAAACTATGGCTACACCTTC. The gene calls are TRBV7-9 and TRBJ1-2; 7 positions match TRBD1. The trim removed 5 bases at V and 2 bases at J, leaving 8 bases unmatched. In germline, CDR1 is SEHNR, CDR2 FQNEAQ (reference sequence). The CDR3 is made up of 15 amino acids.

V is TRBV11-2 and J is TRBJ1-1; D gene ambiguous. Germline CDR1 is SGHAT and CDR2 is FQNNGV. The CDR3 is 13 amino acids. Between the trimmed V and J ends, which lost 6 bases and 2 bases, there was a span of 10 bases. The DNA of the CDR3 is TGTGCCAGCAGGGAGTCCCTAAACACTGAAGCTTTCTTT. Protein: CASRESLNTEAFF.

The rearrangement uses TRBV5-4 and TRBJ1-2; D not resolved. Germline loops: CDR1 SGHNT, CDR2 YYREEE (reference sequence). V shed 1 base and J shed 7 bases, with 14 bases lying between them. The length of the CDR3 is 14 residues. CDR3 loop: CASSLPAESLGYTF. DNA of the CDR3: TGTGCCAGCAGCTTGCCAGCGGAGTCTCTTGGCTACACCTTC.

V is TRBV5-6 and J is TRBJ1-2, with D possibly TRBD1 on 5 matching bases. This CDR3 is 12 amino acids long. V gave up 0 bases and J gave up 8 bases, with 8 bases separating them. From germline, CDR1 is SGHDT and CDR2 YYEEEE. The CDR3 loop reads CASSLERGGYTF. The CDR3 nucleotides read TGTGCCAGCAGCTTGGAAAGGGGCGGCTACACCTTC.

CDR3 sequence (DNA): TGTGCCAGCAGCTTACGGTTTGGGACAGGGGGCTACGAGCAGTACTTC. Its protein is CASSLRFGTGGYEQYF. The J gene is TRBJ2-7, the V gene TRBV13; 11 bases match TRBD1. Germline CDR1 is PRHDT and CDR2 is FYEKMQ (reference sequence). V lost 2 bases, J lost 3 bases, and 6 bases stayed unmatched. The length of the CDR3 is 16 residues.

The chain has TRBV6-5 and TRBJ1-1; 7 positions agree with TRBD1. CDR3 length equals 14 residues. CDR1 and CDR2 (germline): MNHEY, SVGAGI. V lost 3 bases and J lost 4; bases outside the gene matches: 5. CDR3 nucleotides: TGTGCCAGCAGTTATGCAGGGGGGCCCACTGAAGCTTTCTTT. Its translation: CASSYAGGPTEAFF.

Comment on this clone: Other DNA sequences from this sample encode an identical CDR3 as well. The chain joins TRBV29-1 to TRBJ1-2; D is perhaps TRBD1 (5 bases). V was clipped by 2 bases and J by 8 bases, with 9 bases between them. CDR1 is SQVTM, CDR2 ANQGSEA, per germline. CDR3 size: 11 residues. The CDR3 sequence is CSVESREGYTF. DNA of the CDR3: TGCAGCGTTGAAAGCAGGGAAGGCTACACCTTC.

The CDR3 DNA reads as TGTGCCAGCAGCTCTGGGGCCTCGTTCACTGAAGCTTTCTTT. Translated: CASSSGASFTEAFF. The rearrangement uses TRBV7-9 and TRBJ1-1; tentatively, D is TRBD1 (5 bases). With 4 bases removed from V and 4 bases from J, the gap between germline ends came to 13 bases. The length of the CDR3 is 14 residues. CDR1 and CDR2 (germline): SEHNR, FQNEAQ (reference sequence).

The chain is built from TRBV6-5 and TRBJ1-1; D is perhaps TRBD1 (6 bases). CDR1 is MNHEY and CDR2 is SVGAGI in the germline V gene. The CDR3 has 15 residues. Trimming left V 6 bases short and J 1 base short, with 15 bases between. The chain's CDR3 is CASRDLTGTNTEAFF. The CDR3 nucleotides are TGTGCCAGCAGAGACTTGACAGGTACGAACACTGAAGCTTTCTTT.

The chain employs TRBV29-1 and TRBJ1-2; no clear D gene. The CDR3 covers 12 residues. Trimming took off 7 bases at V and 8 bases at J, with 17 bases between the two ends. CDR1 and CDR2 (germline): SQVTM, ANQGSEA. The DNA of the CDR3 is TGCAGCGCGTTAACTTCGCCGGAGGGCTACACCTTC. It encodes CSALTSPEGYTF.

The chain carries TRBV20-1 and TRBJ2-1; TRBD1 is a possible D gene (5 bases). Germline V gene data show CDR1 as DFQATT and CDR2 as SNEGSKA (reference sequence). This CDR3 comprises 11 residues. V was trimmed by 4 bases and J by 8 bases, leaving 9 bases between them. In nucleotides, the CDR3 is TGCAGTGCTACAGGGCTATATGAGCAGTTCTTC. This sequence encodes CSATGLYEQFF.

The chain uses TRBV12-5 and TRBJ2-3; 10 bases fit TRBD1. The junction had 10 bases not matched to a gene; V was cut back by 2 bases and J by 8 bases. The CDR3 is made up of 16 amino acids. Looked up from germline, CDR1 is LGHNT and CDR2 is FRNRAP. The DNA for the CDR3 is TGTGCTAGTGGTTTGACCACCGGGACAGGGGATGGTACGCAGTATTTT. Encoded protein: CASGLTTGTGDGTQYF. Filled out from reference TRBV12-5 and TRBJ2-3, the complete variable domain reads DARVTQTPRHKVTEMGQEVTMRCQPILGHNTVFWYRQTMMQGLELLAYFRNRAPLDDSGMPKDRFSAEMPDATLATLKIQPSEPRDSAVYFCASGLTTGTGDGTQYFGPGTRLTVL.

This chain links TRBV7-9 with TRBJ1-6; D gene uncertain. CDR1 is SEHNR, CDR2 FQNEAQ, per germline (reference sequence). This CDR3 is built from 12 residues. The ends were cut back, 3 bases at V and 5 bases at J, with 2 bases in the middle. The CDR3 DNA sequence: TGTGCCAGCAGCTTCGATAATTCACCCCTCCACTTT. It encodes CASSFDNSPLHF.

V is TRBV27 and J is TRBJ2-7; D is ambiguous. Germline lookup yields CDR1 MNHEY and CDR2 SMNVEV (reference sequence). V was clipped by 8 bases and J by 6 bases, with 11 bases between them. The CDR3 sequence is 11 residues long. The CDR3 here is CASGSRVEQYF. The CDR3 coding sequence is TGTGCCAGCGGTAGTCGGGTCGAGCAGTACTTC.

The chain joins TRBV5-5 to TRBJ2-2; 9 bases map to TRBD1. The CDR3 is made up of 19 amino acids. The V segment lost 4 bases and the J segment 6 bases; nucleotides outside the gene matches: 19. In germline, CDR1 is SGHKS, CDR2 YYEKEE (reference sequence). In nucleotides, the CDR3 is TGTGCCAGCAGCCGGAACCTCCGGGACAGGGCATCAGGTCCCGGGGAGCTGTTTTTT. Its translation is CASSRNLRDRASGPGELFF.

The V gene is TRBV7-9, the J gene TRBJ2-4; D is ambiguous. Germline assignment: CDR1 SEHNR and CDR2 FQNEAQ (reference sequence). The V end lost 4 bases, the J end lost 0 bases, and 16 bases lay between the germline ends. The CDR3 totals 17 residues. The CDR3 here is CASSSDGLQLAKNIQYF. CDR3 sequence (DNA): TGTGCCAGCAGCTCCGATGGGCTACAACTAGCCAAAAACATTCAGTACTTC.

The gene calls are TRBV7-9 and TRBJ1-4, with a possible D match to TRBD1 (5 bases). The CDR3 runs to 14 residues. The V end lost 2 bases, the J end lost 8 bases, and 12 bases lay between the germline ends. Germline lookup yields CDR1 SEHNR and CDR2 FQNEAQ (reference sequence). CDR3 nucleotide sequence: TGTGCCAGCAGCTTATTGTCGGGGGACGAAAAACTGTTTTTT. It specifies CASSLLSGDEKLFF. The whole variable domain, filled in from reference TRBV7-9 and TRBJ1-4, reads DTGVSQNPRHKITKRGQNVTFRCDPISEHNRLYWYRQTLGQGPEFLTYFQNEAQLEKSRLLSDRFSAERPKGSFSTLEIQRTEQGDSAMYLCASSLLSGDEKLFFGSGTQLSVL.

CDR3 region: CARESTEAFF. Here the CDR3 DNA reads TGTGCCAGGGAGAGCACTGAAGCTTTCTTT. The V and J genes are TRBV15 and TRBJ1-1; the D is unclear. Germline V CDR1 and CDR2: LNHNV, YYDKDF (reference sequence). V lost 10 bases, J lost 4 bases, and 7 bases lay in between. This CDR3 is built from 10 residues.

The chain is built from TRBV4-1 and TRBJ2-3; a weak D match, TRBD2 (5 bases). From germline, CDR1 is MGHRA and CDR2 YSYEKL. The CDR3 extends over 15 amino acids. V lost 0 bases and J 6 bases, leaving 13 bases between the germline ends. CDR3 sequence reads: CASSQDWPTGDTQYF. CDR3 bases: TGCGCCAGCAGCCAAGATTGGCCAACGGGGGATACGCAGTATTTT.

The CDR3: CASSQDLGTGNSPLHF. CDR3 DNA sequence: TGTGCCAGCAGCCAAGATCTGGGGACAGGAAATTCACCCCTCCACTTT. V usage is TRBV4-2 and J usage is TRBJ1-6; 8 nucleotides line up with TRBD1. CDR3 size: 16 residues. V lost 0 bases and J lost 7; bases outside the gene matches: 5. Germline lookup yields CDR1 LGHNA and CDR2 YNFKEQ.